These 19 T cell receptor beta chains came from one sample sequenced in a study of T cells in Graves' hyperthyroidism and ophthalmopathy. Using RNA transcripts as the source, TCR beta CDR3 regions were amplified. An initial round of RT-PCR targeting the TCR CDR3 relied on the HTBI primer set. TCRdb re-called the multiplex PCR reads through MiXCR, storing one row per CDR3 protein. The data contain some 350,000 distinct CDR3 sequences, 13% to 15% of them singletons. The specimen was blood. Every receptor here comes from a woman aged 60 to 75 with Graves' ophthalmopathy.

At least ten counts were recorded for this clonotype. The gene calls are TRBV9 and TRBJ2-5; D gene ambiguous. The CDR3 has 14 amino acids. Between the trimmed V and J ends, which lost 0 bases and 5 bases, there was a span of 11 bases. The V gene's germline CDR1 is SGDLS and CDR2 YYNGEE. The CDR3 DNA reads TGTGCCAGCAGCGTAGTTGGGGTTGGGGAGACCCAGTACTTC. Translated, it gives CASSVVGVGETQYF.

This clonotype has just a few counts. V gene TRBV7-9 combines with J gene TRBJ2-4; the match to TRBD1 covers 9 bases. V shed 5 bases and J 1 base; nucleotides not matched to a gene: 15. The germline CDR1 and CDR2 sequences are SEHNR and FQNEAQ (reference sequence). This CDR3 comprises 19 residues. The CDR3 sequence: CASSSLRDRDRGAKNIQYF. CDR3 DNA: TGTGCCAGCAGCAGTCTCCGGGACAGGGATCGAGGGGCCAAAAACATTCAGTACTTC.

In the case of this clonotype: This may arise from a read error, as a much more abundant clone is one base away. The chain couples TRBV29-1 to TRBJ2-3, with 11 nucleotides matching TRBD2. This CDR3 comprises 16 residues. The germline V gene has CDR1 SQVTM and CDR2 ANQGSEA. The ends lost 6 bases at V and 5 bases at J; junction bases unmatched: 13. The CDR3 here is CSVVAGGPVSLDTQYF. The CDR3 DNA is TGCAGCGTCGTAGCGGGAGGGCCGGTCAGCCTAGATACGCAGTATTTT.

The chain couples TRBV30 to TRBJ2-2, with a possible D match to TRBD2 (6 bases). V was clipped by 2 bases and J by 4 bases, with 8 bases between them. There are 13 residues in the CDR3. The germline gives CDR1 GTSNPN, CDR2 SVGIG (reference sequence). CDR3 nucleotide sequence: TGTGCCTGGAGTCTGCGGGGCACCGGGGAGCTGTTTTTT. Protein product: CAWSLRGTGELFF.

This clonotype was seen only a few times. The chain combines TRBV2 with TRBJ1-1; tentative D call: TRBD1 (6 bases). From germline, CDR1 is SNHLY and CDR2 FYNNEI. The CDR3 extends over 13 amino acids. Trimming took off 6 bases at V and 3 bases at J, with 11 bases between the two ends. The CDR3 spells CASSAAGDTEAFF. CDR3 coding DNA: TGTGCCAGCAGCGCCGCAGGGGACACTGAAGCTTTCTTT.

This clonotype occurred many times. The chain is built from TRBV11-2 and TRBJ2-7, with 8 positions matching TRBD1. The CDR3 has 14 amino acids. Germline V gene data show CDR1 as SGHAT and CDR2 as FQNNGV. The V gene end was trimmed by 10 bases and the J gene end by 6 bases; junction bases not matched to a gene: 14. The CDR3 reads CATLGKQGVSEQYF. CDR3 DNA: TGTGCCACCCTTGGGAAACAGGGGGTGAGCGAGCAGTACTTC.

This clonotype has a handful of counts. The chain joins TRBV9 to TRBJ2-7, with 7 bases fitting TRBD2. CDR3 size: 13 residues. The J segment lost 6 bases and the V segment lost 4 bases, leaving 7 bases of the junction unmatched. Germline CDR1 is SGDLS and CDR2 is YYNGEE. The CDR3 sequence: CASSTGLPGEQYF. In DNA, the CDR3 is TGTGCCAGCAGCACGGGACTACCAGGCGAGCAGTACTTC. Variable domain in full (rest from reference TRBV9 and TRBJ2-7): DSGVTQTPKHLITATGQRVTLRCSPRSGDLSVYWYQQSLDQGLQFLIQYYNGEERAKGNILERFSAQQFPDLHSELNLSSLELGDSALYFCASSTGLPGEQYFGPGTRLTVT.

The J gene is TRBJ1-2, the V gene TRBV9, with D maybe TRBD1 (5 bases). The V gene lost 3 bases and the J gene lost 3 bases, with 18 bases spanning the gap. The germline CDR1 and CDR2 sequences are SGDLS and YYNGEE. The CDR3 sequence is 16 residues long. The CDR3 nucleotides read TGTGCCAGCAGCGCCAACCCTGATGGAGGGGACTATGGCTACACCTTC. Its translation: CASSANPDGGDYGYTF.

The rearrangement uses TRBV20-1 and TRBJ2-1; TRBD2 matches at 9 bases. J gave up 4 bases and V 3 bases, and 4 bases lay outside the gene matches. The length of the CDR3 is 14 residues. CDR1 is DFQATT and CDR2 is SNEGSKA in the germline V gene (reference sequence). This CDR3 reads CSASPSGAYNEQFF. CDR3 in DNA: TGCAGTGCTAGCCCTAGCGGGGCGTACAATGAGCAGTTCTTC.

This clonotype was recorded only once. The chain is built from TRBV28 and TRBJ2-7; D remains unclear. Germline V gene lookup returns CDR1 MDHEN and CDR2 SYDVKM. Trimming removed 7 bases from V and 6 bases from J, with 10 bases in between. The CDR3 is made up of 11 amino acids. The CDR3 is CASTDKTEQYF. The DNA of the CDR3 is TGTGCCAGCACCGACAAGACCGAGCAGTACTTC.

This clonotype was seen at least ten times. The CDR3 bases are TGTGCCAGCAGTTACTGGTCAGCGGGGGTTAGCACAGATACGCAGTATTTT. It encodes CASSYWSAGVSTDTQYF. The chain recombines TRBV6-2 or TRBV6-3 with TRBJ2-3; 8 bases fit TRBD2. Germline CDR1 is MNHEY and CDR2 is SVGEGT. V gave up 1 base and J gave up 0 bases; unmatched junction bases: 6. The CDR3 loop spans 17 amino acids.

There are many counts of this clonotype. The chain recombines TRBV9 with TRBJ2-1, with 10 bases matching TRBD2. V gave up 4 bases and J gave up 4 bases; unmatched junction bases: 8. This CDR3 is 16 amino acids long. CDR1 and CDR2 (germline): SGDLS, YYNGEE. The CDR3 sequence is CASSPGGTSAYNEQFF. Here the CDR3 DNA reads TGTGCCAGCAGCCCCGGGGGGACTAGCGCTTACAATGAGCAGTTCTTC.

This clonotype was counted between two and nine times. The CDR3 DNA follows: TGTGCCAGCAGTTACCAAGGACAGGGGAGGGCTGGGGCCAACGTCCTGACTTTC. Encoded protein: CASSYQGQGRAGANVLTF. J is TRBJ2-6 and V is TRBV6-5, with TRBD1 matching 9 bases. Losses at the gene ends were 2 bases for V and 2 bases for J; bases not matched to a gene: 7. Germline V CDR1 and CDR2: MNHEY, SVGAGI. This CDR3 region has 18 residues.

V gene TRBV20-1 combines with J gene TRBJ1-2; no clear D gene. V was shortened by 3 bases and J by 8 bases, with 19 bases between the two germline ends. Germline V lookup: CDR1 DFQATT, CDR2 SNEGSKA (reference sequence). The CDR3 loop spans 14 amino acids. The CDR3 loop is CSASTTRVYWGYTF. CDR3 bases: TGCAGTGCTAGTACTACTCGGGTTTATTGGGGCTACACCTTC.

Only a few counts were recorded for this clonotype. The chain joins TRBV7-2 to TRBJ2-5, with D perhaps matching TRBD1 (5 bases). Trimming removed 2 bases from V and 5 bases from J, with 15 bases in between. CDR3 length equals 15 residues. CDR1 and CDR2 from the germline V gene are SGHTA and FQGNSA. CDR3 in DNA: TGTGCCAGCAGCTTAACCGTAGGGGTAAGGGAGACCCAGTACTTC. Residues: CASSLTVGVRETQYF.

J is TRBJ2-4 and V is TRBV27; 8 bases are shared with TRBD2. CDR1 and CDR2 from the germline V gene are MNHEY and SMNVEV (reference sequence). Trimming cost V 0 bases and J 7 bases; bases outside gene matches: 11. CDR3 size: 17 residues. The CDR3 loop is CASSLSSPREGGNIQYF. Here the CDR3 DNA reads TGTGCCAGCAGTTTATCTTCCCCCCGGGAGGGGGGGAACATTCAGTACTTC.

With regard to this clonotype: Since the CDR3 does not end with the conserved phenylalanine or tryptophan, this likely comes from a read error. The chain joins TRBV28 to TRBJ2-7; the D gene is possibly TRBD2 (5 bases). The CDR3 length is 15 residues. Germline V lookup: CDR1 MDHEN, CDR2 SYDVKM. Trimming shortened V by 5 bases and J by 5 bases, and 19 bases separated the two germline ends. The CDR3 DNA is TGTGCCAGCAGTATAGACCCCCCGGGGTTAGACGAGCAGTACCTC. Its protein product is CASSIDPPGLDEQYL.

This clonotype was seen many times. The gene calls are TRBV5-1 and TRBJ2-7; D is perhaps TRBD1 (6 bases). V was cut by 4 bases and J by 2 bases, with 10 bases left in between. The CDR3 covers 13 residues. The V gene's germline CDR1 is SGHRS and CDR2 YFSETQ. The CDR3 loop is CASSHGQPYEQYF. As DNA, the CDR3 is TGCGCCAGCAGCCACGGACAGCCCTACGAGCAGTACTTC.

V gene TRBV28 combines with J gene TRBJ2-6; D unclear. Germline loops: CDR1 MDHEN, CDR2 SYDVKM. This CDR3 has 12 amino acids. Trimming stripped 3 bases from V and 19 bases from J, with 16 bases between. The CDR3 region is CASSLSSGGTTF. For the CDR3, the DNA is TGTGCCAGCAGTTTGTCTTCGGGTGGAACTACTTTC.